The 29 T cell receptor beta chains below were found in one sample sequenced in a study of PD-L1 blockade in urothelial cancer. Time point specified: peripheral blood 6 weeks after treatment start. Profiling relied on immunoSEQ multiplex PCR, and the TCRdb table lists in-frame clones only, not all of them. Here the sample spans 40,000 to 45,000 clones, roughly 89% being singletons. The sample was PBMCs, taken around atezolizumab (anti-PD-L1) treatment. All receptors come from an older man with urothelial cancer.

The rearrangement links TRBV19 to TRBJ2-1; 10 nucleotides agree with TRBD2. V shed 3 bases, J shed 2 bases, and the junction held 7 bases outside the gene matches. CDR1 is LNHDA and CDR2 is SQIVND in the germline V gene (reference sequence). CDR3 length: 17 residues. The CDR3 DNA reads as TGTGCCAGTAGTATGGGTCTAGCGGGAGTCCCCTACAATGAGCAGTTCTTC. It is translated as CASSMGLAGVPYNEQFF.

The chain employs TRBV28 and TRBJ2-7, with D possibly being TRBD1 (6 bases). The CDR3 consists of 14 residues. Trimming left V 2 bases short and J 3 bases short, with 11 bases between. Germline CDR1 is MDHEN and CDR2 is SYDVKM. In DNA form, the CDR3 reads TGTGCCAGCAGTTTACAGGCCAGGGGCTACGAGCAGTACTTC. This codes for CASSLQARGYEQYF.

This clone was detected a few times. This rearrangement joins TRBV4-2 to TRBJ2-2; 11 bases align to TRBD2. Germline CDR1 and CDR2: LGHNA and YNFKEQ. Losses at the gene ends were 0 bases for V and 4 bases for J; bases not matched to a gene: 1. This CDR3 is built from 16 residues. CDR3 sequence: CASSQELAGATGELFF. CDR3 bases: TGTGCCAGCAGCCAAGAACTAGCGGGAGCCACCGGGGAGCTGTTTTTT.

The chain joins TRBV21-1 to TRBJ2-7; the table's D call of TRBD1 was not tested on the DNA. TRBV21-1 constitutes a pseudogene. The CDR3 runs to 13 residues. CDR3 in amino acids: CATPPDRSYEQYF. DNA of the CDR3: TGTGCCACCCCCCCCGACAGGTCCTACGAGCAGTACTTC.

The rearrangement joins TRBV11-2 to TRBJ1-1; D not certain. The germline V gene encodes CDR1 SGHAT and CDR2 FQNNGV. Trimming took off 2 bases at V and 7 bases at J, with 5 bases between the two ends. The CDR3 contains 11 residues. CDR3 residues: CASSLYGEAFF. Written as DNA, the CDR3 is TGTGCCAGCAGCTTATACGGTGAAGCTTTCTTT.

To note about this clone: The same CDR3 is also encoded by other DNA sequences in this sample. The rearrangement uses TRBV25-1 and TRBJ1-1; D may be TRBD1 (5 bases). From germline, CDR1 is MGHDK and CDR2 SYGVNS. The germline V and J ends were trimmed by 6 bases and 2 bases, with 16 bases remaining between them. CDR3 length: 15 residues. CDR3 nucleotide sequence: TGTGCCAGCAGCGCTAGTCTCGGGGGTAACACTGAAGCTTTCTTT. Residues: CASSASLGGNTEAFF.

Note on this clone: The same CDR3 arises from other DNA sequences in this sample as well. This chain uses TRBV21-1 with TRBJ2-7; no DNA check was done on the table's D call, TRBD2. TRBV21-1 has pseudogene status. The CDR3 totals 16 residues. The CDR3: CASSKGPSGRPYEQYF. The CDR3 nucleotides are TGTGCCAGCAGCAAAGGACCTAGCGGGAGGCCATACGAGCAGTACTTC.

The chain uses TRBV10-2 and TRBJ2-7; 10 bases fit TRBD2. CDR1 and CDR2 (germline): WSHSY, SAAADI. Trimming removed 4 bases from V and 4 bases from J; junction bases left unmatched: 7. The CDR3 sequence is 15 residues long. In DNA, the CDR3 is TGCGCCAGCAGTGGACGGACTAGCGGAATTTACGAGCAGTACTTC. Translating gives CASSGRTSGIYEQYF.

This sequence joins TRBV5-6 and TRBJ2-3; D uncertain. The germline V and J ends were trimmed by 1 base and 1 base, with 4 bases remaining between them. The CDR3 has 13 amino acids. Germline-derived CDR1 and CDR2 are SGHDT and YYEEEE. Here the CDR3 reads CASSLTGTDTQYF. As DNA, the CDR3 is TGTGCCAGCAGCTTGACTGGCACAGATACGCAGTATTTT.

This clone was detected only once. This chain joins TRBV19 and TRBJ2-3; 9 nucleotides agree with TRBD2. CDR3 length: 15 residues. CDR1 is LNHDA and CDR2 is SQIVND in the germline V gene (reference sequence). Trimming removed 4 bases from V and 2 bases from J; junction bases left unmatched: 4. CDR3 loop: CASSSGGGYTDTQYF. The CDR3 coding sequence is TGTGCCAGTAGTAGCGGGGGGGGCTACACAGATACGCAGTATTTT.

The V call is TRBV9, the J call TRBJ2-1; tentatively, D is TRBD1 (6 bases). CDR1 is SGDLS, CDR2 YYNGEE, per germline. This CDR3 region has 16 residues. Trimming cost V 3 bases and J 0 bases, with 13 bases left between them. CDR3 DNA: TGTGCCAGCAGCGAAACAGGGCTAAGCTCCTACAATGAGCAGTTCTTC. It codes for CASSETGLSSYNEQFF.

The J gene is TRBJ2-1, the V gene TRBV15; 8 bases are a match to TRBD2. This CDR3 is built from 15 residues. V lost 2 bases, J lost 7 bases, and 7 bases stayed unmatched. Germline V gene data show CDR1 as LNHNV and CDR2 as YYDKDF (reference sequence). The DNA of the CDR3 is TGTGCCACCAGCAGACTTACTAGCGGCCCAAATGAGCAGTTCTTC. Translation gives CATSRLTSGPNEQFF.

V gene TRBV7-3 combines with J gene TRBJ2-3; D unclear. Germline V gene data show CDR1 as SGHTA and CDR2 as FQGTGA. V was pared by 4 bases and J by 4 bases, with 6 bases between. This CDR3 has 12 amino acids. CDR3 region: CASSSVADTQYF. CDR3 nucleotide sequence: TGTGCCAGCAGCTCCGTCGCAGATACGCAGTATTTT. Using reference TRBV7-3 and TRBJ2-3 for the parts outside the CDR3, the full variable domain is GAGVSQTPSNKVTEKGKYVELRCDPISGHTALYWYRQSLGQGPEFLIYFQGTGAADDSGLPNDRFFAVRPEGSVSTLKIQRTERGDSAVYLCASSSVADTQYFGPGTRLTVL.

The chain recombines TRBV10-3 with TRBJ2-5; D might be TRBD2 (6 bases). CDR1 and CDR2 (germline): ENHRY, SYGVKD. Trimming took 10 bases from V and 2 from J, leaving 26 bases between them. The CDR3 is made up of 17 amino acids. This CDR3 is CATTKGLTNRDQETQYF. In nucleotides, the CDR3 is TGTGCCACTACTAAGGGACTTACCAACCGGGATCAAGAGACCCAGTACTTC.

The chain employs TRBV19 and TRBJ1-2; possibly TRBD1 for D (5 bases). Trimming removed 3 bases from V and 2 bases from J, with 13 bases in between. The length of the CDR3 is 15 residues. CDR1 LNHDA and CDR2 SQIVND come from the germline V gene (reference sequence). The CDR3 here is CASSIGSGINYGYTF. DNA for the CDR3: TGTGCCAGTAGTATTGGGTCAGGGATCAACTATGGCTACACCTTC.

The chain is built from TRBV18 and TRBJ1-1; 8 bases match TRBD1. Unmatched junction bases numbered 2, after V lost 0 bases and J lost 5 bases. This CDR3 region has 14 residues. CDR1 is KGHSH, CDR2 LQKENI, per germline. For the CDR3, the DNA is TGTGCCAGCTCACCACCGACAGGGGTTACTGAAGCTTTCTTT. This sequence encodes CASSPPTGVTEAFF.

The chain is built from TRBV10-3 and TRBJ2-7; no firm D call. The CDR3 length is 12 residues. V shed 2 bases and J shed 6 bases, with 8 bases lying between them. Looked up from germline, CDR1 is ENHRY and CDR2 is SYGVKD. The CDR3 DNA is TGTGCCATCAGTGAGGTTTCGGGCGAGCAGTACTTC. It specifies CAISEVSGEQYF.

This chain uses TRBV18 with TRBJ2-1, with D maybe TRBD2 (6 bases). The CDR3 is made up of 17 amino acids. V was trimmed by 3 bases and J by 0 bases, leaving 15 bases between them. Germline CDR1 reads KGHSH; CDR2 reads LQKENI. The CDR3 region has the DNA TGTGCCAGCTCACCGAGGGACTTCTCTAGCTCCTACAATGAGCAGTTCTTC. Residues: CASSPRDFSSSYNEQFF.

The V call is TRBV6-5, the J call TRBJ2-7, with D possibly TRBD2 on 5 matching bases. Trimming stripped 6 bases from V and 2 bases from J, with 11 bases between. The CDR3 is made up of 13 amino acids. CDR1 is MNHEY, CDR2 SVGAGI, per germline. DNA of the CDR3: TGTGCCAGCAGGGTAACCGGGACCTACGAGCAGTACTTC. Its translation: CASRVTGTYEQYF.

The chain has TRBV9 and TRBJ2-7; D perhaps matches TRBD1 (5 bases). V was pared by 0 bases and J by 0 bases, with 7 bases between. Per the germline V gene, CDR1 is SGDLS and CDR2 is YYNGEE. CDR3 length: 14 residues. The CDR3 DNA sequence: TGTGCCAGCAGCGTAGGACAGCGCTCCTACGAGCAGTACTTC. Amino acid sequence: CASSVGQRSYEQYF.

CDR3: CASYPTRGTGELFF. CDR3 coding DNA: TGCGCCAGCTACCCGACCAGGGGGACCGGGGAGCTGTTTTTT. The chain links TRBV5-1 to TRBJ2-2, with 7 bases aligning to TRBD1. The CDR3 has 14 residues. The V and J ends lost 7 bases and 5 bases, in that order; junction bases with no gene match: 8. Germline V gives CDR1 SGHRS, CDR2 YFSETQ. Filled out from reference TRBV5-1 and TRBJ2-2, the complete variable domain reads KAGVTQTPRYLIKTRGQQVTLSCSPISGHRSVSWYQQTPGQGLQFLFEYFSETQRNKGNFPGRFSGRQFSNSRSEMNVSTLELGDSALYLCASYPTRGTGELFFGEGSRLTVL.

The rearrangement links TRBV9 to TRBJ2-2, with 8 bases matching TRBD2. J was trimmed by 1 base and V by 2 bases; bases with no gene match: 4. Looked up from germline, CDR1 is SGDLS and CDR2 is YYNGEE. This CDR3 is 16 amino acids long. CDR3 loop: CASSVGGGQNTGELFF. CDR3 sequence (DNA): TGTGCCAGCAGCGTCGGGGGGGGACAGAACACCGGGGAGCTGTTTTTT.

The CDR3 DNA reads TGTGCCAGCAGGTACCTAGTAGGTGTCGGGGAGCTGTTTTTT. Amino acids: CASRYLVGVGELFF. The chain has TRBV2 and TRBJ2-2; D is unresolved. Trimming removed 6 bases from V and 7 bases from J, with 15 bases in between. The CDR3 has 14 residues. Germline V gene sequence: CDR1 SNHLY, CDR2 FYNNEI.

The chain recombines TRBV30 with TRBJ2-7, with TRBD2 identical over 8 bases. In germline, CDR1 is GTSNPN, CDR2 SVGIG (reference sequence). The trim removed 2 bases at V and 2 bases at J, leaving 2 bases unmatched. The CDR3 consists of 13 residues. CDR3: CAWSSGGPYEQYF. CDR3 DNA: TGTGCCTGGAGTTCGGGAGGGCCCTACGAGCAGTACTTC.

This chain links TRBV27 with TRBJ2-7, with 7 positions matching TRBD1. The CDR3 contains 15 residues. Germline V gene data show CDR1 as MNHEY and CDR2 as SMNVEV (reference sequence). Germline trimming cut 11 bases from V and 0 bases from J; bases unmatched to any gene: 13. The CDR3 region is CAGCSADRFSYEQYF. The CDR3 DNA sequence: TGTGCCGGGTGTTCCGCGGACAGGTTCTCCTACGAGCAGTACTTC.

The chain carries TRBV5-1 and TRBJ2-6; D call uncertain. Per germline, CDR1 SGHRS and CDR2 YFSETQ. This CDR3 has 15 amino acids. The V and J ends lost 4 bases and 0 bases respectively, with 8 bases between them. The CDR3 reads CASSAPISGANVLTF. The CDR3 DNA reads TGCGCCAGCAGCGCGCCCATCTCTGGGGCCAACGTCCTGACTTTC.

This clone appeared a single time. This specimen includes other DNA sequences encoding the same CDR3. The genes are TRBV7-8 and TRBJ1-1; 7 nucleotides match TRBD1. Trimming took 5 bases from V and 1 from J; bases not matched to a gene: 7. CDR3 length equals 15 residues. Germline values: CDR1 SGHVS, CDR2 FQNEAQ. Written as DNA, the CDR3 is TGTGCCAGCAGCACAAGACAGGGAGAGAACACTGAAGCTTTCTTT. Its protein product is CASSTRQGENTEAFF.

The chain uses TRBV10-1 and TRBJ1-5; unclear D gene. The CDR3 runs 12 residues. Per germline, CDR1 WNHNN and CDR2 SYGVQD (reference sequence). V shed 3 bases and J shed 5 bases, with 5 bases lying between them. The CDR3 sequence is CASSDGHQPQHF. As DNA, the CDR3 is TGCGCCAGCAGTGATGGGCATCAGCCCCAGCATTTT.

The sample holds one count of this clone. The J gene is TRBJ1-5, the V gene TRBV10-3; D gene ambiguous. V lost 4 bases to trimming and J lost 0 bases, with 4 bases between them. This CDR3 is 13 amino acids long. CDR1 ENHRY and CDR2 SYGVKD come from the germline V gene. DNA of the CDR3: TGTGCCATCAGTGTCGGTAGCAATCAGCCCCAGCATTTT. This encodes CAISVGSNQPQHF.